This T cell receptor (beta chain) was recorded in a study of blood T cell repertoires in COVID-19. Study information: PBMCs, B-cell-depleted T cells, or T cells were the source of the cDNA or gDNA that made up the material.

Measured with immunoSEQ multiplex PCR; TCRdb has only the in-frame clones, and not every one. This table has some 270,000 clones, under 85% appearing once. CDR3 length: 14 residues. Trimming took 0 bases from V and 9 from J, leaving 14 bases between them. Germline lookup yields CDR1 WNHNN and CDR2 SYGVQD (reference sequence). The source material was peripheral blood. This sequence was found in a human donor with COVID-19, enrolled during active disease. The donor label of this sample is uncertain. The chain uses TRBV10-1 and TRBJ1-1; a weak D match, TRBD1 (5 bases). CDR3 bases: TGCGCCAGCAGTGAGTCGATGGACACGTCTCAAGCTTTCTTT. It codes for CASSESMDTSQAFF.